This T cell receptor beta chain was captured by sequencing in a study of shared clonotypes between healthy human individuals. Here immunoSEQ multiplex PCR was the method, and the copy in TCRdb shows in-frame clones only, minus some. This table has hundreds of thousands of clones, around 78% appearing once. V was trimmed by 3 bases and J by 11 bases, leaving 11 bases between them. Per germline, CDR1 MGHDK and CDR2 SYGVNS. The CDR3 sequence is 13 residues long. The chain uses TRBV25-1 and TRBJ1-6; the D gene is possibly TRBD1 (5 bases). Sequences were obtained from PBMCs. The source of this sequence is a woman aged 40 to 50 in good health. Some clones in this sample may be carry-over from other donors' samples. The CDR3 DNA sequence: TGTGCCAGCAGTGAGGGGAGAGGGGCACCCCTCCACTTT. Encoded protein: CASSEGRGAPLHF.